These 19 T cell receptor beta chains were all obtained from the same sample, sequenced in a study of blood T cell repertoires in COVID-19. Some clones are missing from TCRdb's copy, which holds only in-frame ones; the method was immunoSEQ multiplex PCR. The sample lists about 230,000 clones; around four fifths were seen once. The sequenced material came from peripheral blood. These TCRs come from a woman aged 70 to 79 with active or convalescent COVID-19.

This clone was detected once. The CDR3 reads CASSLTPGQETQYF. The DNA for the CDR3 is TGTGCCAGCAGTTTAACTCCGGGGCAAGAGACCCAGTACTTC. The J gene is TRBJ2-5, the V gene TRBV28; D may be TRBD2 (5 bases). The CDR3 contains 14 residues. Between the trimmed V and J ends, which lost 2 bases and 2 bases, there was a span of 9 bases. Germline lookup yields CDR1 MDHEN and CDR2 SYDVKM.

This chain uses TRBV19 with TRBJ1-5; TRBD1 matches 7 bases. The CDR3 runs 15 residues. V shed 6 bases, J shed 2 bases, and the junction held 7 bases outside the gene matches. CDR1 and CDR2 (germline): LNHDA, SQIVND (reference sequence). Here the CDR3 reads CASRRPGQGNQPQHF. The CDR3, as DNA: TGTGCCAGTAGAAGACCCGGACAGGGCAATCAGCCCCAGCATTTT.

The CDR3 loop is CASSSQGTGNTIYF. CDR3 in DNA: TGTGCCAGCAGCTCACAGGGAACTGGAAACACCATATATTTT. V and J are TRBV5-4 and TRBJ1-3; D may be TRBD1 (6 bases). The CDR3 length is 14 residues. Germline lookup yields CDR1 SGHNT and CDR2 YYREEE (reference sequence). Trimming stripped 3 bases from V and 2 bases from J, with 9 bases between.

The chain uses TRBV24-1 and TRBJ1-1; 8 bases map to TRBD1. The CDR3 covers 16 residues. The V segment lost 2 bases and the J segment 3 bases; nucleotides outside the gene matches: 7. CDR1 is KGHDR and CDR2 is SFDVKD in the germline V gene. The chain's CDR3 is CATSDSGTGGDTEAFF. Written as DNA, the CDR3 is TGTGCCACCAGTGATTCGGGGACAGGCGGGGACACTGAAGCTTTCTTT.

The chain couples TRBV7-9 to TRBJ2-3, with TRBD1 matching over 7 bases. CDR1 is SEHNR and CDR2 is FQNEAQ in the germline V gene (reference sequence). V lost 6 bases, J lost 2 bases, and 8 bases stayed unmatched. The CDR3 covers 15 residues. CDR3 protein: CASRPSTGTTDTQYF. The CDR3 DNA follows: TGTGCCAGCAGACCCTCGACAGGGACCACAGATACGCAGTATTTT.

V is TRBV2 and J is TRBJ2-3, with 7 positions matching TRBD2. The V gene end was trimmed by 4 bases and the J gene end by 0 bases; junction bases not matched to a gene: 4. The CDR3 spans 15 residues. CDR1 and CDR2 from the germline V gene are SNHLY and FYNNEI. CDR3 protein: CASSVEGGSTDTQYF. CDR3 coding DNA: TGTGCCAGCAGTGTGGAGGGAGGGAGCACAGATACGCAGTATTTT.

The gene calls are TRBV5-5 and TRBJ2-5; D call uncertain. The V end was cut by 0 bases, the J end by 7 bases, with 10 bases between. Per the germline V gene, CDR1 is SGHKS and CDR2 is YYEKEE (reference sequence). This CDR3 has 13 residues. Here the CDR3 reads CASSLERRGTQYF. The DNA of the CDR3 is TGTGCCAGCAGCTTGGAGCGCAGAGGGACCCAGTACTTC.

This rearrangement joins TRBV7-9 to TRBJ2-7; D is perhaps TRBD1 (6 bases). V shed 1 base and J shed 7 bases, with 14 bases lying between them. Germline CDR1 is SEHNR and CDR2 is FQNEAQ (reference sequence). The CDR3 runs 14 residues. CDR3 sequence reads: CASSLVAGDNEQYF. In DNA, the CDR3 is TGTGCCAGCAGCTTAGTGGCAGGGGACAATGAGCAGTACTTC.

This chain joins TRBV7-9 and TRBJ2-3; 11 bases fit TRBD2. V gave up 5 bases and J gave up 4 bases; unmatched junction bases: 14. The germline gives CDR1 SEHNR, CDR2 FQNEAQ (reference sequence). CDR3 length equals 18 residues. The CDR3 region has the DNA TGTGCCAGCAGCCTGGGACTAGCGGCCTCCGGGGTCCCAGATACGCAGTATTTT. This gives the protein CASSLGLAASGVPDTQYF.

The chain links TRBV5-1 to TRBJ2-6; 8 bases line up with TRBD1. The junction had 8 bases not matched to a gene; V was cut back by 0 bases and J by 0 bases. The germline V gene encodes CDR1 SGHRS and CDR2 YFSETQ. The CDR3 has 19 amino acids. CDR3 sequence: CASSLAGAGGLSGANVLTF. The CDR3 DNA reads TGCGCCAGCAGCTTGGCCGGGGCAGGGGGCCTCTCTGGGGCCAACGTCCTGACTTTC.

The V and J genes are TRBV1 and TRBJ1-5; the table's D call, TRBD1, has no DNA check behind it. TRBV1 is designated a pseudogene. CDR3 size: 15 residues. Written as DNA, the CDR3 is TGCACCAGCAGCTTCCGGACAGTTAGCAATCAGCCCCAGCATTTT. Protein: CTSSFRTVSNQPQHF.

The chain is built from TRBV19 and TRBJ2-6; D unclear. The CDR3 loop spans 16 amino acids. Trimming cost V 0 bases and J 2 bases, with 8 bases left between them. Germline V gives CDR1 LNHDA, CDR2 SQIVND (reference sequence). CDR3 nucleotide sequence: TGTGCCAGTAGTATAGATAGTGAACCTGGGGCCAACGTCCTGACTTTC. It encodes CASSIDSEPGANVLTF.

The chain couples TRBV10-1 to TRBJ2-7, with D possibly being TRBD1 (5 bases). Germline V lookup: CDR1 WNHNN, CDR2 SYGVQD (reference sequence). CDR3 length equals 16 residues. The V end was cut by 0 bases, the J end by 6 bases, with 18 bases between. The CDR3: CASSESGRGASIEQYF. The CDR3 nucleotides read TGCGCCAGCAGTGAGTCGGGAAGGGGTGCTTCCATCGAGCAGTACTTC.

V gene TRBV28 combines with J gene TRBJ1-2; 12 positions agree with TRBD1. This CDR3 is built from 16 residues. After removal of 6 bases from V and 4 bases from J, the junction contained 9 bases not matched to a gene. Germline CDR1 is MDHEN and CDR2 is SYDVKM. The CDR3 DNA reads as TGTGCCAGCAGGATGGGACAGGGGGCCGGTCGCTATGGCTACACCTTC. It specifies CASRMGQGAGRYGYTF.

This clone occurred a few times. The chain has TRBV10-3 and TRBJ2-1; weak D call: TRBD1 (6 bases). The V gene's germline CDR1 is ENHRY and CDR2 SYGVKD. This CDR3 comprises 15 residues. Trimming stripped 6 bases from V and 0 bases from J, with 12 bases between. The CDR3 reads CAIRSRTVSYNEQFF. In nucleotides, the CDR3 is TGTGCCATCAGGTCCAGGACAGTCTCCTACAATGAGCAGTTCTTC.

This rearrangement joins TRBV19 to TRBJ2-7, with 7 bases fitting TRBD2. Germline V gene lookup returns CDR1 LNHDA and CDR2 SQIVND (reference sequence). The CDR3 sequence is 15 residues long. With 7 bases clipped from V and 2 bases from J, the junction kept 11 bases outside the gene matches. CDR3 sequence: CASTPYAGEPYEQYF. The CDR3 nucleotides are TGTGCCAGTACCCCCTATGCGGGGGAACCCTACGAGCAGTACTTC.

J is TRBJ1-2 and V is TRBV4-3; D remains ambiguous. CDR1 is LGHNA and CDR2 is YSLEER in the germline V gene. Trimming took 3 bases from V and 6 from J, leaving 11 bases between them. CDR3 length equals 13 residues. CDR3 loop: CASSHPQVHGYTF. The CDR3 DNA is TGCGCCAGCAGCCATCCCCAGGTACATGGCTACACCTTC.

The J gene is TRBJ2-3, the V gene TRBV6-5; 8 bases are a match to TRBD2. The V gene's germline CDR1 is MNHEY and CDR2 SVGAGI. The CDR3 loop spans 14 amino acids. Trimming at V came to 5 bases and at J to 8 bases, leaving 9 bases not matched to a gene. CDR3 nucleotides: TGTGCCAGCAGTCCCCCGACTAGCGCGTCTACGCAGTATTTT. Its translation is CASSPPTSASTQYF.

J is TRBJ2-1 and V is TRBV5-1; 13 nucleotides agree with TRBD2. The CDR3 runs to 15 residues. Germline CDR1 SGHRS, CDR2 YFSETQ. J gave up 7 bases and V 5 bases, and 6 bases lay outside the gene matches. The CDR3 reads CASRLILAGGNEQFF. The CDR3 DNA follows: TGCGCCAGCAGGCTGATACTAGCGGGAGGGAATGAGCAGTTCTTC.